What follows is one T cell receptor beta chain and its context. There is no known antigen for this receptor. It has no much larger one-base neighbor in the sample; base qualities were not kept. The CDR3 regions of human TCRbeta chains were subjected to immunosequencing. In the source study's methods: TCRs in the repertoires were compared against a reference library of SARS-CoV-2-specific TCRs that had been generated with the MIRA antigen-specificity platform. Breadth was defined as the fraction of unique TCRs that were SARS-CoV-2-associated, and depth was defined as the fraction of total T cells that were SARS-CoV-2-associated. Using the MIRA data, each spike-specific TCR was assigned both to the spike region to which the TCR was reactive and to a CD4 or CD8 class. Log10-transformed breadth and depth values were compared by one-way ANOVA with Sidak's multiple comparisons tests. TCRdb holds this immuneACCESS table with in-frame rearrangements only. Some clones are missing; in checked studies, unresolved V genes explain under half, and the rest has no known cause. V, J and clone size were drawn from that table, and D and trimming were deduced from the DNA. For this sample there are 160,000 or so clones; 94% appear just once. The biggest ten clones account for roughly 5% of the sample.

These data are taken from a study of T cell responses to AZD1222 COVID-19 vaccine (dated by TCRdb to about 2021). With regard to the full study: TCR sequencing was performed for roughly 250 trial participants, of whom about 200 were given two doses of AZD1222 and around 25 were given two doses of MenACWY control vaccine. Enrollment into the trials was organized by age into subgroups of 18-55, 56-69 and 70-plus years, and those subgroups contained roughly 150, 30 and 60 TCR-sequenced participants, respectively. Study-wide conclusions, independent of this receptor: Conclusions about previously exposed vaccinees were limited because only a handful of AZD1222 recipients were SARS-CoV-2 seropositive at baseline. Epitopes outside the regions mutated in the B.1.351 and B.1.1.7 variants were reportedly recognized by nearly half of the unique spike-specific TCRs. A significant rise in spike-specific TCR breadth and depth was observed after two AZD1222 doses relative to day 0 and relative to MenACWY recipients. The 56-69-year group was small, and its depth increase did not reach significance, likely because of low power. Participants were mostly white British and included more females than males, and it was suggested by the authors that clonal diversity may have been underestimated. Because no day 14 peak-response samples were available, repertoires were characterized only after the peak T cell response. CD4 TCRs associated with the vaccine covered the entire spike protein, and the dominant responses were in regions 160-218 and 743-854.

The intended sense of this specimen's time point label: about 28 days (+/-7) after the second vaccine dose. AZD1222 recipients with second doses at about 4 weeks or about 12 weeks were pooled, because spike-specific TCR depth and breadth did not differ between schedules. Vaccinee samples were obtained from the UK trials COV001 and COV002, which included a single-blind randomized controlled phase 2/3 trial of AZD1222 (ChAdOx1 nCoV-19) in healthy adults. Trial participant PBMC samples were collected at day 0 and day 28 after the second dose for TCRbeta chain sequencing. Inclusive of the bounding cysteine and phenylalanine, the CDR3 is 14 residues long. Only the CDR3 part of the read is kept: 42 bases, read in frame from the first base. The germline V gene (reference sequence) specifies LNHDA as CDR1 and SQIVND as CDR2. V is shortened by 3 bases, J by 5 bases, and the region joining them spans 14 bases.

The TCR sequence derives from an adult who received the AZD1222 COVID-19 vaccine. Sequencing was performed on peripheral blood, taken 28 days after the second AZD1222 dose. This chain is built from TRBV19 and TRBJ2-7, with the D call tentatively TRBD1 or TRBD2, each fitting 5 bases. The nucleotides are TGTGCCAGTAGTATGGGGACCTTGGAGGACGAGCAGTACTTC. This encodes CASSMGTLEDEQYF.